This T cell receptor beta chain was sequenced during a study of cytomegalovirus exposure and HLA in healthy donors. PCR employed 60 Vbeta and 13 Jbeta primers. The data were produced by immunoSEQ multiplex PCR, yet TCRdb's version contains in-frame clones alone and is incomplete. The top ten hold 2.4% of the sample, which has some 150,000 clones, about 61% seen once. In germline, CDR1 is MGHRA, CDR2 YSYEKL. V dropped 3 bases and J dropped 0; count of bases not matched to a gene: 9. The CDR3 runs 17 residues. The origin of this receptor is a woman in her thirties or forties in good health and CMV-seronegative. J is TRBJ1-1 and V is TRBV4-1; 8 positions match TRBD1. Sequencing was done on a sample of PBMCs. The CDR3 DNA reads as TGCGCCAGCAGCCACCCCAGGGGGCTAGGCATGAACACTGAAGCTTTCTTT. Translated, it gives CASSHPRGLGMNTEAFF.